This TCR beta chain was obtained from a study of T cell responses to AZD1222 COVID-19 vaccine listed by TCRdb under 2021. Context from the whole study: A total of about 250 trial participants underwent TCR sequencing, of whom about 200 had received two doses of AZD1222 and 26 had received two doses of the MenACWY control vaccine. Trial participants were enrolled into age subgroups of 18-55, 56-69 and 70-plus years, which contained about 150, 28 and 57 TCR-sequenced participants, respectively. What the work shows at the level of the full study, not this receptor alone: The 56-69-year group was small, and its depth increase did not reach significance, likely because of low power. After two AZD1222 doses, spike-specific TCR breadth and depth were significantly higher than at day 0 and than in MenACWY recipients. Because no day 14 peak-response samples were available, repertoires were characterized only after the peak T cell response. Most participants were white British and females outnumbered males, and the authors suggested that clonal diversity may have been underestimated. Vaccine-associated CD4 TCRs spanned the whole spike protein, with dominant responses in regions 160-218 and 743-854. Reportedly, close to half of the unique spike-specific TCRs recognized epitopes lying outside the regions that are mutated in the B.1.351 and B.1.1.7 variants. Conclusions about previously exposed vaccinees are limited because only 5 or 6 AZD1222 recipients were SARS-CoV-2 seropositive at baseline.

The CDR3 regions of human TCRbeta chains were analyzed by immunosequencing. From the authors' description of their analysis: TCRs in the repertoires were matched against a reference library of SARS-CoV-2-specific TCRs that had been generated with the MIRA antigen-specificity platform. Breadth was defined as the fraction of unique TCRs that were SARS-CoV-2-associated, and depth was defined as the fraction of total T cells that were SARS-CoV-2-associated. Each spike-specific TCR was assigned to its reactive spike region and to a CD4 or CD8 class using the MIRA data. Log10-transformed breadth and depth values were compared by one-way ANOVA with Sidak's multiple comparisons tests. TCRdb took over this immuneACCESS table, retaining in-frame rearrangements with V and J assigned. Such tables are incomplete; in checked studies, under half of the missing clones stem from an unresolved V gene, and the remainder is unexplained. V and J calls and clone size come straight from that table; D and trimming were deduced from the DNA. The sample profile shows some 110,000 clones; more than 70% of them were found once. The ten largest clones represent roughly 4% of the sample.

The sample's time point, from its label and the paper: about 28 days (+/-7) after the second vaccine dose. Because spike-specific TCR depth and breadth did not differ between the two schedules, AZD1222 recipients who got a second dose at roughly 4 weeks were pooled with those who got a second dose at roughly 12 weeks. The vaccinee samples were drawn from two UK trials, COV001 and COV002, one of which was a single-blind randomized controlled phase 2/3 trial testing AZD1222 (ChAdOx1 nCoV-19) in healthy adults. For TCRbeta chain sequencing, PBMC samples from trial participants were taken at day 0 and at day 28 after the second dose. The CDR3, cysteine through phenylalanine, is 17 amino acids long. Solely the CDR3 DNA is kept, with 51 bases framed from the first base. For CDR1 and CDR2, the germline V gene lists KGHDR and SFDVKD. V gives up 0 bases and J gives up 7 bases, and the segment between their germline ends measures 17 bases.

Comment on this clone: The antigen this receptor binds is unknown. No much larger clone is present one base from it, and per-base qualities are unavailable.

Sequencing used peripheral blood, obtained 28 days after the second AZD1222 dose. This TCR was sampled from an adult who received the AZD1222 COVID-19 vaccine. The sequence joins TRBV24-1 to TRBJ2-2, and TRBD2 may be the D gene, going by 6 matching bases. The CDR3 loop reads CATSDLHWDSTGGELFF. The DNA reads as follows: TGTGCCACCAGTGATTTGCATTGGGACTCCACGGGCGGGGAGCTGTTTTTT.